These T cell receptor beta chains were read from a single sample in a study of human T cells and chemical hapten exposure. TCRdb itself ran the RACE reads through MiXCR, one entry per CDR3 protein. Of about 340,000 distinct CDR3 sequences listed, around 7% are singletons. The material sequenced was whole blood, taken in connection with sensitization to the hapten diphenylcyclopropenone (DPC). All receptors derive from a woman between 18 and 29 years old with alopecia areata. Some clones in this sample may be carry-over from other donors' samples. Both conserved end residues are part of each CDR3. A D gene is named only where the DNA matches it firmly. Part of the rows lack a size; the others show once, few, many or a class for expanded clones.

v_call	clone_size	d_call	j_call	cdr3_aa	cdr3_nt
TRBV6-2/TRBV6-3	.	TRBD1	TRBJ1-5	CASSYPGDRENQPQHF	TGTGCCAGCAGTTACCCGGGGGACAGAGAAAATCAGCCCCAGCATTTT
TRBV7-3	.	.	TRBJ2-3	CASSLQDSGTDTQYF	TGTGCCAGCAGCCTACAAGACTCCGGCACAGATACGCAGTATTTT
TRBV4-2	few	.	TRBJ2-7	CASSQGDRTNEQYF	TGTGCCAGCAGCCAGGGCGACAGGACGAACGAGCAGTACTTC
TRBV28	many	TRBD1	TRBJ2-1	CASRHRQGASYNEQFF	TGTGCCAGCAGACATAGACAGGGGGCGTCCTACAATGAGCAGTTCTTC
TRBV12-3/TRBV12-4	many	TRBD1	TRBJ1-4	CASSLFGQGNEKLFF	TGTGCCAGCAGTTTGTTCGGACAGGGTAATGAAAAACTGTTTTTT
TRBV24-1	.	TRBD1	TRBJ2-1	CATGSGGGEQFF	TGTGCCACTGGATCAGGGGGCGGTGAGCAGTTCTTC
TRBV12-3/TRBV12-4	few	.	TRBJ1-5	CASSLSDQGPQHF	TGTGCCAGCAGTTTGAGCGATCAGGGGCCCCAGCATTTT
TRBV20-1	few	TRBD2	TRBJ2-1	CSARDGGAVLYPKQFF	TGCAGTGCTAGAGACGGGGGGGCCGTTCTATACCCCAAGCAGTTCTTC
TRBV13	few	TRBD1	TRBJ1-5	CASSYGQGDQPQHF	TGTGCCAGCAGCTATGGACAGGGAGATCAGCCCCAGCATTTT
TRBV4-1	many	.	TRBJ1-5	CASSQVAGLFSNQPQHF	TGCGCCAGCAGCCAAGTAGCTGGGTTATTCAGCAATCAGCCCCAGCATTTT
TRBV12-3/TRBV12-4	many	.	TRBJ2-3	CATSEARGPTDTQYF	TGTGCCACGTCGGAGGCGCGGGGCCCCACAGATACGCAGTATTTT
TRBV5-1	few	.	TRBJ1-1	CASSQGAKGDTEAFF	TGCGCCAGCAGCCAGGGAGCAAAGGGGGACACTGAAGCTTTCTTT
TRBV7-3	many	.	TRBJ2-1	CASSPMGRRYEQFF	TGTGCCAGCAGCCCAATGGGTCGTCGGTATGAGCAGTTCTTC
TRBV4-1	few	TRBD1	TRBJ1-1	CASSQVGQGARTEAFF	TGCGCCAGCAGCCAAGTTGGACAGGGGGCGCGCACTGAAGCTTTCTTT
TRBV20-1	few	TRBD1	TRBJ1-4	CSARDRGTGEEKLFF	TGCAGTGCTAGAGATCGAGGGACAGGGGAGGAAAAACTGTTTTTT
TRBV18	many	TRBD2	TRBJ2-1	CASSPPPGLVLLTSSYNEQFF	TGTGCCAGCTCACCACCCCCGGGACTAGTACTACTTACAAGCTCCTACAATGAGCAGTTCTTC
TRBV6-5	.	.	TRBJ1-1	CASSYNWVTEAFF	TGTGCCAGCAGTTACAATTGGGTCACTGAAGCTTTCTTT
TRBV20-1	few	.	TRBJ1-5	CSASKGSNQPQHF	TGCAGTGCTAGTAAAGGGAGCAATCAGCCCCAGCATTTT
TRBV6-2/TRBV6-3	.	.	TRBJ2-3	CAITTAGTQYF	TGTGCCATCACGACGGCAGGGACGCAGTATTTT
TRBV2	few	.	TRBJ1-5	CASSEPGWRNQPQHF	TGTGCCAGCAGTGAACCAGGGTGGCGCAATCAGCCCCAGCATTTT
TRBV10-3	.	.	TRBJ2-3	CAISQQGGGTDTQYF	TGTGCCATCAGTCAACAGGGAGGTGGCACAGATACGCAGTATTTT
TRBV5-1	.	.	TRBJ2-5	CASSSGTGKGETQYF	TGCGCCAGCAGCTCCGGGACTGGCAAAGGGGAGACCCAGTACTTC
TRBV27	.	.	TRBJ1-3	CASRETYSGNTIYF	TGTGCCAGCAGGGAGACCTACTCTGGAAACACCATATATTTT
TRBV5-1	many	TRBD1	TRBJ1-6	CASSLGTGDSPLHF	TGCGCCAGCAGCTTGGGGACAGGGGATTCACCCCTCCACTTT
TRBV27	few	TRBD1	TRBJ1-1	CASSSYRGLLNTEAFF	TGTGCCAGCAGTTCCTACAGGGGGCTTTTGAACACTGAAGCTTTCTTT
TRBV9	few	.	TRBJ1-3	CASSVDGRVIDF	TGTGCCAGCAGCGTAGACGGCAGGGTCATAGATTTT
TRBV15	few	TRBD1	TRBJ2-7	CATSRERTGSYEQYF	TGTGCCACCAGCAGAGAGAGGACAGGATCCTACGAGCAGTACTTC
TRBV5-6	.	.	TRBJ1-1	CASSLEDRRYTEAFF	TGTGCCAGCAGCTTGGAGGACCGAAGGTACACTGAAGCTTTCTTT
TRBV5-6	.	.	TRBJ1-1	CASSLDGENTEAFF	TGTGCCAGCAGCTTGGATGGGGAGAACACTGAAGCTTTCTTT
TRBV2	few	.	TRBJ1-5	CASSPWASYSNQPQHF	TGTGCCAGCAGTCCGTGGGCCAGCTATAGCAATCAGCCCCAGCATTTT
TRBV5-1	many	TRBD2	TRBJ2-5	CASSSSGGATETQYF	TGCGCCAGCAGCTCCAGCGGGGGGGCAACGGAGACCCAGTACTTC